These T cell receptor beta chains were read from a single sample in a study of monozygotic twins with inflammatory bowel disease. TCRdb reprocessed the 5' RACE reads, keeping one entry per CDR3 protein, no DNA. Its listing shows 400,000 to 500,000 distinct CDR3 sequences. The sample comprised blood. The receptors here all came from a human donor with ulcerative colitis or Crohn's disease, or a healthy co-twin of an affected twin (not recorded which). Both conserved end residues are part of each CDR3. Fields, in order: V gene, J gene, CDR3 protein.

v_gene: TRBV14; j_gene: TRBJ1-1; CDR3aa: CASSRQNSNTEAFF
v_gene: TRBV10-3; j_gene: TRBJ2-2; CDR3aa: CAIGGAGELFF
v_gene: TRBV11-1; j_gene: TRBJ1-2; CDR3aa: CASSSRRDTLRHGYTF
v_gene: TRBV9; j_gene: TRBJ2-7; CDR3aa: CASSVGLAYEQYF
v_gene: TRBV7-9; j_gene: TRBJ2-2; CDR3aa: CASSLGTTSRDGELFF
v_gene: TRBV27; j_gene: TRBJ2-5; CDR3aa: CASSSTEMTGGLQETQYF
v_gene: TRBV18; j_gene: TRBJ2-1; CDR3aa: CASSRQVNSYNEQFF
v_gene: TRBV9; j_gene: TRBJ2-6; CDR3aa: CASSVTGAGANVLTF
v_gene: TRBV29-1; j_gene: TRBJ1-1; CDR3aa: CSVDGTGSGNTEAFF
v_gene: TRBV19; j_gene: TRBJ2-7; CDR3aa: CASSAVGTYEQYF
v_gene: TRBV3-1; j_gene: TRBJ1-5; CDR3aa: CASSQVLGNQPQHF
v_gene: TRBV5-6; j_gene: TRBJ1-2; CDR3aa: CASSFRRTPLLPYGYTF
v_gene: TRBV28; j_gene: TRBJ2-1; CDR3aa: CASSFGAGGNEQFF
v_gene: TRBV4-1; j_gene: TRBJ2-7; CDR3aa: CASSQVPGLVLYEQYF
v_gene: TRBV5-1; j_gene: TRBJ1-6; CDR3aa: CASSLGLAGNSPLHF
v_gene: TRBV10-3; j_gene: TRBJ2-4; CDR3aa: CAISGEQLAKNIQYF
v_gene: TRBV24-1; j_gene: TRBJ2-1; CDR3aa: CATSDPSSPVRFF
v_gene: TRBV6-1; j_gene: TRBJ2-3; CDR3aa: CASSDQGTFPTDTQYF
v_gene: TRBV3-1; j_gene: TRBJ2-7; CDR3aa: CASSLSGSSYEQYF
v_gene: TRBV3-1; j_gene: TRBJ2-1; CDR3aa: CASSPLTAVWQFF
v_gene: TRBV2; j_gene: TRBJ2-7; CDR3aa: CATLGPSYEQYF
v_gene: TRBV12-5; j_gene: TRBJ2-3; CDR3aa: CASGPGDTQYF
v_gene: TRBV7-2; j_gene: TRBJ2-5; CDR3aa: CASSLGLGAETQYF
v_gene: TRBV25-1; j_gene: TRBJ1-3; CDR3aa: CASSELRSSGNTIYF
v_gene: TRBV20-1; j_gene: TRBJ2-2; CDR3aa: CSAQRGGPVTGELFF
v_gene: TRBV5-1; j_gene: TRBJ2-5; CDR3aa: CASSLGTGLQETQYF
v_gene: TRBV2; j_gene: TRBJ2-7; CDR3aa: CASSEGTFSSYEQYF
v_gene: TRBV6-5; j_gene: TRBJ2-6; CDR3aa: CASSYDASGRSGANVLTF
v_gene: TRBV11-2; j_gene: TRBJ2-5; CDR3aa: CASSLSGASYQETQYF
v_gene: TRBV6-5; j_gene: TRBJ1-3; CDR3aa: CASSYAGAGNTIYF
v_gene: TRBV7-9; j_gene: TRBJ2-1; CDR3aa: CASSETGTGFTQQFF
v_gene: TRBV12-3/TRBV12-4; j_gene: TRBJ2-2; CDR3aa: CASSFGTGVGTGELFF
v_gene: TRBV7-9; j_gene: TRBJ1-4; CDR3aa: CASGEVGEKLFF
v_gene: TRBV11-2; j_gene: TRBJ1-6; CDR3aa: CASSLETGGYNSPLHF
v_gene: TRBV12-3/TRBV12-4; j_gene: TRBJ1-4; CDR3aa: CASRFRTATGEKLFF
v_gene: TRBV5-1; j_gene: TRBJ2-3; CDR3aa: CASSLVGMPTDTQYF
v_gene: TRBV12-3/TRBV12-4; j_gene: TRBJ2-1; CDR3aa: CASSPDPRNEFF
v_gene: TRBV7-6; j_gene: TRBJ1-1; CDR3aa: CASSLDWGDGEAFF
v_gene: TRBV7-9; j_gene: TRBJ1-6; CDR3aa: CASSPATGPLHF
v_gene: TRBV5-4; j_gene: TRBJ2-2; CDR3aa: CASSWGGLAGGLTNTGELFF
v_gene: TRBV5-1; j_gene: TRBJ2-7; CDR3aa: CASSLTPGGNYEQYF
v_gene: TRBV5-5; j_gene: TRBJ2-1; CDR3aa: CASSSEQGLYNEQFF
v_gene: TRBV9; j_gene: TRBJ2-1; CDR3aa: CASSVAPTGRKLYNEQFF
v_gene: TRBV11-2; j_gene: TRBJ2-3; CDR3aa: CASSQTRAADTQYF
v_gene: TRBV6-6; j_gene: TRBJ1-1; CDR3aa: CASSYPGQNTEAFF
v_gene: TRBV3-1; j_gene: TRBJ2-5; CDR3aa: CASIRSGRAPETQYF
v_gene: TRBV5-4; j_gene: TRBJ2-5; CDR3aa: CASSSRLAGYSETQYF
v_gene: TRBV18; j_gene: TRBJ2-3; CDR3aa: CASSRQQGDTDTQYF
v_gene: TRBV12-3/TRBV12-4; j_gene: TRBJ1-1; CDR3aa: CASRLLSGVKAEAFF
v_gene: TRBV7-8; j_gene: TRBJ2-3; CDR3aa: CASSWGSSGRADTQYF
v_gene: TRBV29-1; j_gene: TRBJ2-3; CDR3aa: CSSVFVRLTNTDTQYF
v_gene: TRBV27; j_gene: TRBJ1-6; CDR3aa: CASSLWGSDSPLHF